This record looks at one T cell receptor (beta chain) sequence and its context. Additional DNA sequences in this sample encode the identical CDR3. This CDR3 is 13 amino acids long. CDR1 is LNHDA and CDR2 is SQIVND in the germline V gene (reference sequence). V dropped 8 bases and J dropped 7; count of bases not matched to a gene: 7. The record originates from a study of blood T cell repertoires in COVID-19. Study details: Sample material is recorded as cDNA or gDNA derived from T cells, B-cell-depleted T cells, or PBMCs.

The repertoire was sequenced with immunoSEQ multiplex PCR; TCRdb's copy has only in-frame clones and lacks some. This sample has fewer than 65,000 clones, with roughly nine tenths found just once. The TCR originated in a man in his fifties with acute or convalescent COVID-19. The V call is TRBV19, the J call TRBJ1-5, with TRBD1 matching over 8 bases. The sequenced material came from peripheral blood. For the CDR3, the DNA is TGTGCCAGTGGGCAGGGGGCTCAGCAGCCCCAGCATTTT. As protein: CASGQGAQQPQHF.